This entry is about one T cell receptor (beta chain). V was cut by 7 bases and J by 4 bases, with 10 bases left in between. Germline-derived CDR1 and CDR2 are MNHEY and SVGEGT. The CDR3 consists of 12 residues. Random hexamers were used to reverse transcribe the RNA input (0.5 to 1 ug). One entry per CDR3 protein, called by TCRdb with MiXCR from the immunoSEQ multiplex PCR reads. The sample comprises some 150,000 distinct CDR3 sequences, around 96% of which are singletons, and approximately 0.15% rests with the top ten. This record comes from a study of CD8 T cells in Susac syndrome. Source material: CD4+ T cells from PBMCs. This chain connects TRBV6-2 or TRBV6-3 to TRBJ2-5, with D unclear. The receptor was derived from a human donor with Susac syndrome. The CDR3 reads CASTNLGETQYF. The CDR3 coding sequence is TGTGCCAGCACTAACTTGGGAGAGACCCAGTACTTC.